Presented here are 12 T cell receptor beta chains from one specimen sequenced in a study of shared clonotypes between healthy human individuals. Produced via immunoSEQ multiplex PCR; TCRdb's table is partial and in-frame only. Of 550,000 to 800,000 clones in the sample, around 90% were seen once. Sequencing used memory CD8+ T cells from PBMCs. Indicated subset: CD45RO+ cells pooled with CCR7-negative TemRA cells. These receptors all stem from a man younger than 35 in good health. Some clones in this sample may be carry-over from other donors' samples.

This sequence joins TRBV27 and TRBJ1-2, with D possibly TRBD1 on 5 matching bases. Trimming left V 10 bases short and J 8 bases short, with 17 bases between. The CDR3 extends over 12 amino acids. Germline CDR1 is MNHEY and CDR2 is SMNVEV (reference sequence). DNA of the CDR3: TGTGCCACCAAGGGTCGAGGGGACGGCTACACCTTC. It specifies CATKGRGDGYTF.

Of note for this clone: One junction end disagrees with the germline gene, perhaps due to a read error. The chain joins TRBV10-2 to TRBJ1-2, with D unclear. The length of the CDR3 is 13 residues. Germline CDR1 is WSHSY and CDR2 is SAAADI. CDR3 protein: CASSPFDGWGYTF. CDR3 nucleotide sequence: TGTGCCAGCAGCCCTTTCGACGGATGGGGCTACACCTTC.

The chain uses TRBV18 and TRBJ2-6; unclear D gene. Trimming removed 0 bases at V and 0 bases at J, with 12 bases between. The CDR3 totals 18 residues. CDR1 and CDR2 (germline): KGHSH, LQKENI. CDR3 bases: TGTGCCAGCTCACCACCATTTCTCGGAGTCTCTGGGGCCAACGTCCTGACTTTC. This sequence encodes CASSPPFLGVSGANVLTF.

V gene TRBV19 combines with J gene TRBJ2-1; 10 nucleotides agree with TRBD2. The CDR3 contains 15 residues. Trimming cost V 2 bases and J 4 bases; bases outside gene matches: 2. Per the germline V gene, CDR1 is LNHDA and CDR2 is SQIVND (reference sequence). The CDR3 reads CASSILLAGYNEQFF. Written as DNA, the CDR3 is TGTGCCAGTAGTATACTACTAGCGGGGTACAATGAGCAGTTCTTC.

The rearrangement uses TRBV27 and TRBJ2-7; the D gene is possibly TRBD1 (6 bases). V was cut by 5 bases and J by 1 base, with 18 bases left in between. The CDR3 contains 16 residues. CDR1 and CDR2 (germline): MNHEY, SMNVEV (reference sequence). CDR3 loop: CASSRIPGTISYEQYF. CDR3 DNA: TGTGCCAGCAGTCGAATTCCGGGGACAATATCCTACGAGCAGTACTTC.

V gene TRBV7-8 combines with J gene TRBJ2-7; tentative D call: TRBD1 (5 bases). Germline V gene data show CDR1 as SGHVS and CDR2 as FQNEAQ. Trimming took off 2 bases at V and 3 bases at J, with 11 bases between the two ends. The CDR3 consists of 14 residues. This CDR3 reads CASSLMKTDYEQYF. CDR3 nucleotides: TGTGCCAGCAGCTTAATGAAGACAGACTACGAGCAGTACTTC.

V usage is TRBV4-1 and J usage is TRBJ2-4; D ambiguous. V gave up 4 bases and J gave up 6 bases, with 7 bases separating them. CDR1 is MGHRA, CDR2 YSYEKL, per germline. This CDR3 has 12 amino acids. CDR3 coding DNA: TGCGCCAGCAGCCCCAGCACAAACATTCAGTACTTC. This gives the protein CASSPSTNIQYF.

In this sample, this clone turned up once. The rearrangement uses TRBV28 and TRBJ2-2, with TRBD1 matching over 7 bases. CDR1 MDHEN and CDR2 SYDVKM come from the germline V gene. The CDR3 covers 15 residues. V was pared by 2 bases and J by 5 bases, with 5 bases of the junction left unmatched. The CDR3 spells CASSLTAGGTGELFF. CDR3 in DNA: TGTGCCAGCAGTTTAACGGCAGGGGGTACCGGGGAGCTGTTTTTT.

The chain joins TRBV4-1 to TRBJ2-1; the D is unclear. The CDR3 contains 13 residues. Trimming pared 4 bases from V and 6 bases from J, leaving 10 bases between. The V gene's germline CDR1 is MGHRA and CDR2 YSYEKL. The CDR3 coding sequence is TGCGCCAGCAGCCCCCTCTATTCCAATGAGCAGTTCTTC. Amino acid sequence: CASSPLYSNEQFF.

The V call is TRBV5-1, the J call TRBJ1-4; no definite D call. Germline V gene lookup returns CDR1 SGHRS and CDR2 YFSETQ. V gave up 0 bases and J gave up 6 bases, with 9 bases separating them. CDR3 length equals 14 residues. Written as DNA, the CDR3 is TGCGCCAGCAGCTTGGTTGAAGGCGATGAAAAACTGTTTTTT. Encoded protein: CASSLVEGDEKLFF. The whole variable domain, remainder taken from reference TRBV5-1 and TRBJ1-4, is KAGVTQTPRYLIKTRGQQVTLSCSPISGHRSVSWYQQTPGQGLQFLFEYFSETQRNKGNFPGRFSGRQFSNSRSEMNVSTLELGDSALYLCASSLVEGDEKLFFGSGTQLSVL.

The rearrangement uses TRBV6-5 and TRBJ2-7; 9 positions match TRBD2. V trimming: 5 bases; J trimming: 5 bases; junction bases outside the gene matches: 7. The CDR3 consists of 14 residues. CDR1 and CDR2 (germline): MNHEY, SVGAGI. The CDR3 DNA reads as TGTGCCAGCAGTCTTAGCGGGAGTAGCCACGAGCAGTACTTC. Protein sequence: CASSLSGSSHEQYF.

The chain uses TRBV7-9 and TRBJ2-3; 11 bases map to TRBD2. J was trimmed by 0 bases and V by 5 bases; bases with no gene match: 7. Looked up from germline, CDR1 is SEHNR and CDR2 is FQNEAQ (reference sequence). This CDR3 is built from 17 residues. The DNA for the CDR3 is TGTGCCAGCAGCGTATTAGCGGGAGGGCCGAGCACAGATACGCAGTATTTT. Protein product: CASSVLAGGPSTDTQYF.